The 24 T cell receptor beta chains listed next were all sequenced from one sample in a study of T cell responses to AZD1222 COVID-19 vaccine. Sequencing was performed with immunoSEQ multiplex PCR; in TCRdb, only in-frame clones are kept and a portion is missing. Found here are some 130,000 clones, around 90% of them singletons; the top ten hold 1% to 1.3%. Sequenced material: peripheral blood, taken 28 days after the second AZD1222 dose. These receptors came from an adult who received the AZD1222 COVID-19 vaccine.

V gene TRBV21-1 combines with J gene TRBJ2-7; TRBD2, the table's D call, lacks a check against the DNA. TRBV21-1 counts as a pseudogene. The CDR3 contains 13 residues. The CDR3 DNA sequence: TGTGCCAGCAGCAAAGCTCGGCGGTGCGAGCAGTACTTC. It yields the protein CASSKARRCEQYF.

The chain links TRBV6-1 to TRBJ2-3; D is possibly TRBD2 (6 bases). The CDR3 covers 16 residues. Germline V gene lookup returns CDR1 MNHNS and CDR2 SASEGT. V was pared by 2 bases and J by 4 bases, with 16 bases between. The DNA of the CDR3 is TGTGCCAGCAGTGAATCGGCTATGGGGGGTGCAGATACGCAGTATTTT. It encodes CASSESAMGGADTQYF.

V gene TRBV19 combines with J gene TRBJ1-5; D may be TRBD1 (6 bases). The V end lost 1 base, the J end lost 5 bases, and 18 bases lay between the germline ends. The V gene's germline CDR1 is LNHDA and CDR2 SQIVND (reference sequence). The CDR3 loop spans 17 amino acids. DNA of the CDR3: TGTGCCAGTAGTATAGGGAAGAGGGGGTCTAGAGATCAGCCCCAGCATTTT. As protein: CASSIGKRGSRDQPQHF.

The chain joins TRBV6-6 to TRBJ2-2, with 10 bases identical to TRBD1. Germline trimming cut 5 bases from V and 5 bases from J; bases unmatched to any gene: 11. The germline V gene encodes CDR1 MNHNY and CDR2 SVGAGI (reference sequence). This CDR3 spans 17 amino acids. Written as DNA, the CDR3 is TGTGCCAGCAGTCCCCGGGACAGGGGAGGTAGGACCGGGGAGCTGTTTTTT. It is translated as CASSPRDRGGRTGELFF.

This clone was seen more than once but under ten times. The chain joins TRBV18 to TRBJ1-1; D possibly corresponds to TRBD1 (6 bases). V was shortened by 1 base and J by 5 bases, with 8 bases between the two germline ends. The CDR3 is 13 residues long. Germline V gene sequence: CDR1 KGHSH, CDR2 LQKENI. CDR3: CASSPRGATEAFF. CDR3 DNA sequence: TGTGCCAGCTCACCACGGGGGGCGACTGAAGCTTTCTTT.

The rearrangement links TRBV18 to TRBJ2-7; 7 nucleotides align to TRBD1. Germline values: CDR1 KGHSH, CDR2 LQKENI. CDR3 size: 14 residues. J was trimmed by 6 bases and V by 6 bases; bases with no gene match: 11. CDR3 residues: CASSPTQGYAEQYF. The DNA of the CDR3 is TGTGCCAGCTCCCCAACACAGGGGTACGCCGAGCAGTACTTC.

The table lists this clone with a count of one. The genes are TRBV6-2 or TRBV6-3 and TRBJ1-1; 8 bases match TRBD1. The germline V gene has CDR1 MNHEY and CDR2 SVGEGT. This CDR3 is 17 amino acids long. The junction had 12 bases not matched to a gene; V was cut back by 2 bases and J by 4 bases. The DNA for the CDR3 is TGTGCCAGCAGTTACGACCATCGACAGGGGCGAAGCACTGAAGCTTTCTTT. As protein: CASSYDHRQGRSTEAFF.

The rearrangement links TRBV19 to TRBJ1-3; 7 bases are shared with TRBD1. The CDR3 has 15 residues. CDR1 and CDR2 (germline): LNHDA, SQIVND (reference sequence). The trim removed 6 bases at V and 2 bases at J, leaving 7 bases unmatched. Here the CDR3 DNA reads TGTGCCAGTAGCGTCGACAGGGACCCTGGAAACACCATATATTTT. This sequence encodes CASSVDRDPGNTIYF.

The V gene is TRBV12-3 or TRBV12-4, the J gene TRBJ1-2; 7 nucleotides align to TRBD1. The J segment lost 5 bases and the V segment lost 5 bases, leaving 5 bases of the junction unmatched. The CDR3 totals 13 residues. The CDR3 sequence: CASSVGTDYGYTF. Here the CDR3 DNA reads TGTGCCAGCAGTGTTGGGACAGATTATGGCTACACCTTC.

The J gene is TRBJ1-2, the V gene TRBV9; possibly TRBD1 for D (5 bases). Germline-derived CDR1 and CDR2 are SGDLS and YYNGEE. The CDR3 is 15 amino acids. V was cut by 0 bases and J by 2 bases, with 11 bases left in between. The CDR3 region has the DNA TGTGCCAGCAGCGTAGTCGGGACGGCCAACTATGGCTACACCTTC. Its translation is CASSVVGTANYGYTF.

This sequence joins TRBV13 and TRBJ2-5, with TRBD2 matching over 10 bases. This CDR3 spans 15 amino acids. CDR1 PRHDT and CDR2 FYEKMQ come from the germline V gene (reference sequence). Trimming at V came to 1 base and at J to 5 bases, leaving 4 bases not matched to a gene. CDR3 sequence: CASSLVQREGETQYF. The DNA for the CDR3 is TGTGCCAGCAGCTTAGTCCAGCGGGAGGGGGAGACCCAGTACTTC.

The V gene is TRBV7-9, the J gene TRBJ2-1; D tentatively reads TRBD1 or TRBD2 (5 bases each). CDR3 length: 18 amino acids. The germline V and J ends were trimmed by 4 bases and 8 bases, with 27 bases remaining between them. Germline-derived CDR1 and CDR2 are SEHNR and FQNEAQ (reference sequence). CDR3 coding DNA: TGTGCCAGCAGCTCCCTTCTGGGCCGGGGCGTAGGATCGGATGAGCAGTTCTTC. It is translated as CASSSLLGRGVGSDEQFF.

This rearrangement joins TRBV12-3 or TRBV12-4 to TRBJ1-1, with a tentative D call TRBD1 (5 bases). The V end lost 6 bases, the J end lost 11 bases, and 13 bases lay between the germline ends. The CDR3 consists of 11 residues. The CDR3 DNA is TGTGCCAGCAGCCACGGGGCGAGCGCTTTCTTT. It specifies CASSHGASAFF.

The chain is built from TRBV5-6 and TRBJ1-5; no firm D call. Trimming left V 4 bases short and J 6 bases short, with 11 bases between. Germline V gene sequence: CDR1 SGHDT, CDR2 YYEEEE. This CDR3 has 13 amino acids. The CDR3, as DNA: TGTGCCAGCAGCATTTACCGCGGTCAGCCCCAGCATTTT. As protein: CASSIYRGQPQHF. Together with reference TRBV5-6 and TRBJ1-5, the CDR3 gives the full variable domain: DAGVTQSPTHLIKTRGQQVTLRCSPKSGHDTVSWYQQALGQGPQFIFQYYEEEERQRGNFPDRFSGHQFPNYSSELNVNALLLGDSALYLCASSIYRGQPQHFGDGTRLSIL.

Concerning this clone itself: It is unclear where the CDR3 begins or ends on the DNA, so no DNA is shown, and the CDR3 is as TCRdb lists it. The chain recombines TRBV9 with TRBJ2-1; the D segment call TRBD1 is taken from the table without a DNA check. Both ends counted, the CDR3 spans 13 residues. Germline V lookup: CDR1 SGDLS, CDR2 YYNGEE. CDR3 sequence: CASSVASGTGLFF.

The chain is built from TRBV29-1 and TRBJ1-1, with D perhaps TRBD1 (5 bases). V dropped 7 bases and J dropped 1 base, with 13 bases sitting between them. Germline CDR1 and CDR2: SQVTM and ANQGSEA. The CDR3 is 13 amino acids. For the CDR3, the DNA is TGCAGCGCTGGGGACGCAACGAACACTGAAGCTTTCTTT. It encodes CSAGDATNTEAFF.

The chain couples TRBV27 to TRBJ2-7; a weak D match, TRBD1 (5 bases). V was pared by 8 bases and J by 6 bases, with 17 bases between. The germline V gene has CDR1 MNHEY and CDR2 SMNVEV (reference sequence). The CDR3 spans 13 residues. CDR3 protein: CASGFPAQGEQYF. As DNA, the CDR3 is TGTGCCAGCGGATTCCCGGCGCAGGGCGAGCAGTACTTC.

The V gene is TRBV2, the J gene TRBJ1-3; 9 bases line up with TRBD1. The CDR3 consists of 13 residues. From germline, CDR1 is SNHLY and CDR2 FYNNEI. Trimming removed 4 bases from V and 10 bases from J; junction bases left unmatched: 5. The CDR3 loop is CASSVDRGRTIYF. CDR3 bases: TGTGCCAGCAGTGTGGACAGGGGAAGGACCATATATTTT. The full variable domain, rest sourced from reference TRBV2 and TRBJ1-3, is EPEVTQTPSHQVTQMGQEVILRCVPISNHLYFYWYRQILGQKVEFLVSFYNNEISEKSEIFDDQFSVERPDGSNFTLKIRSTKLEDSAMYFCASSVDRGRTIYFGEGSWLTVV.

The rearrangement links TRBV6-5 to TRBJ1-5, with D uncertain. V lost 6 bases, J lost 3 bases, and 9 bases lay in between. Germline V lookup: CDR1 MNHEY, CDR2 SVGAGI. CDR3 length: 13 residues. The CDR3 spells CASSSAVNQPQHF. DNA for the CDR3: TGTGCCAGCAGCTCGGCGGTCAATCAGCCCCAGCATTTT.

V usage is TRBV6-1 and J usage is TRBJ1-2, with D hard to call. Germline V gene sequence: CDR1 MNHNS, CDR2 SASEGT. The CDR3 covers 14 residues. Trimming cost V 1 base and J 8 bases, with 14 bases left between them. This CDR3 is CASSEGQTVWGYTF. The CDR3 DNA follows: TGTGCCAGCAGTGAAGGCCAAACAGTTTGGGGCTACACCTTC.

V and J are TRBV27 and TRBJ1-2, with D tentatively TRBD1 (5 bases). Germline V lookup: CDR1 MNHEY, CDR2 SMNVEV (reference sequence). This CDR3 contains 18 residues. With 4 bases removed from V and 4 bases from J, the gap between germline ends came to 25 bases. The CDR3 DNA is TGTGCCAGCAGTTCAGAGAAAGTACGGACAAAAACTCTCTATGGCTACACCTTC. Protein: CASSSEKVRTKTLYGYTF.

This clone was detected only once. The chain is built from TRBV6-5 and TRBJ1-3, with D unclear. The V gene's germline CDR1 is MNHEY and CDR2 SVGAGI. This CDR3 comprises 15 residues. Trimming took off 6 bases at V and 2 bases at J, with 14 bases between the two ends. This CDR3 reads CASSLGEYTGNTIYF. CDR3 sequence (DNA): TGTGCCAGCAGCCTGGGAGAGTATACTGGAAACACCATATATTTT.

The chain has TRBV28 and TRBJ1-1; no reliable D call. V was clipped by 5 bases and J by 1 base, with 8 bases between them. This CDR3 comprises 13 residues. CDR1 and CDR2 (germline): MDHEN, SYDVKM. Written as DNA, the CDR3 is TGTGCCAGCAGTAGAAGCCGGAACACTGAAGCTTTCTTT. Amino acid sequence: CASSRSRNTEAFF.

The V gene is TRBV5-5, the J gene TRBJ2-3; 8 bases match TRBD1. The V and J ends lost 4 bases and 5 bases, in that order; junction bases with no gene match: 6. In germline, CDR1 is SGHKS, CDR2 YYEKEE (reference sequence). The CDR3 totals 14 residues. CDR3 amino acids: CASSLDGTGDTQYF. CDR3 DNA sequence: TGTGCCAGCAGCCTGGACGGGACAGGAGATACGCAGTATTTT.